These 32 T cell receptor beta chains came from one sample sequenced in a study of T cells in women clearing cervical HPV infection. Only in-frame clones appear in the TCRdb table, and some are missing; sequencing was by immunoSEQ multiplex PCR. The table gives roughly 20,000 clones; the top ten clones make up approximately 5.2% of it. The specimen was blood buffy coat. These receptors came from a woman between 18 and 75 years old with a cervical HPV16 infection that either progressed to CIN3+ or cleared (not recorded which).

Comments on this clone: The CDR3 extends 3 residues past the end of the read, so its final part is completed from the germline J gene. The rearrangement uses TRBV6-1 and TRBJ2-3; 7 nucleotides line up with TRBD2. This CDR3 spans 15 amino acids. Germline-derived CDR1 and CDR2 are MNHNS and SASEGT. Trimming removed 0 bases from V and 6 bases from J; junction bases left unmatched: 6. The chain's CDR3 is CASSEALGGTDTQYF. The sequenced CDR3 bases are TGTGCCAGCAGTGAAGCGCTGGGGGGGACCGATACG.

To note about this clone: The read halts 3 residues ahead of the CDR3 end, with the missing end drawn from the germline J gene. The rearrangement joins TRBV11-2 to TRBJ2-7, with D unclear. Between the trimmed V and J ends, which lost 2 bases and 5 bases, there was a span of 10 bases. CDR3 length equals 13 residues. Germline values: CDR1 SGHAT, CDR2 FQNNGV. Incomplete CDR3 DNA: TGTGCCAGCAGCTTAATTAGAATCCACGAG. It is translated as CASSLIRIHE. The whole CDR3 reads CASSLIRIHEQYF.

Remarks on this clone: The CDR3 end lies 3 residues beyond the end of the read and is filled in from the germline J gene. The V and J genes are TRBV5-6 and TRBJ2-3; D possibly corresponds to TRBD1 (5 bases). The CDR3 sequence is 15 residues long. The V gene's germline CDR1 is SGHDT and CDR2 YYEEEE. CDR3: CASSLETDHQETQYF. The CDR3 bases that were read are TGTGCCAGCAGCTTGGAGACAGATCATCAAGAGACG.

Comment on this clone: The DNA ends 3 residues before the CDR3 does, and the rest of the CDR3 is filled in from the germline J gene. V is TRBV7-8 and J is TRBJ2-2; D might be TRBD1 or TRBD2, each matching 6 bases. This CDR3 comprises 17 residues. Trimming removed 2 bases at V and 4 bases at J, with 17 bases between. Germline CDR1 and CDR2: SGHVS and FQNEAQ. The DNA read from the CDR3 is TGTGCCAGCAGCTTACTCCCCGCGGGACACCTCACCGGGGAG. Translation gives CASSLLPAGHLTGE. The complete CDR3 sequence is CASSLLPAGHLTGELFF.

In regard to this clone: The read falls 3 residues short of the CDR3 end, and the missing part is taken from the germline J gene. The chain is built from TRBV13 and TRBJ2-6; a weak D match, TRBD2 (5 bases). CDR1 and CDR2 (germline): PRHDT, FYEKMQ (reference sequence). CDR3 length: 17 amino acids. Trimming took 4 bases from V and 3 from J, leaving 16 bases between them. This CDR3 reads CASSWSGLGCGANVLTF. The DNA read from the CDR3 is TGTGCCAGCAGCTGGTCGGGGTTGGGGTGTGGGGCCAACGTC. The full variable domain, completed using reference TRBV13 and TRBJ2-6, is AAGVIQSPRHLIKEKRETATLKCYPIPRHDTVYWYQQGPGQDPQFLISFYEKMQSDKGSIPDRFSAQQFSDYHSELNMSSLELGDSALYFCASSWSGLGCGANVLTFGAGSRLTVL.

The part of the CDR3 DNA that was read is TGTGCCAGCAGAGACCGGACAGGCTATGAAAAA. The encoded protein is CASRDRTGYEK. The complete CDR3 reads CASRDRTGYEKLFF. V usage is TRBV2 and J usage is TRBJ1-4; 7 bases fit TRBD1. With the read ending 3 residues before the CDR3 end, the germline J gene is used to fill in that end. The V gene's germline CDR1 is SNHLY and CDR2 FYNNEI. This CDR3 has 14 amino acids. Trimming at V came to 6 bases and at J to 6 bases, leaving 7 bases not matched to a gene.

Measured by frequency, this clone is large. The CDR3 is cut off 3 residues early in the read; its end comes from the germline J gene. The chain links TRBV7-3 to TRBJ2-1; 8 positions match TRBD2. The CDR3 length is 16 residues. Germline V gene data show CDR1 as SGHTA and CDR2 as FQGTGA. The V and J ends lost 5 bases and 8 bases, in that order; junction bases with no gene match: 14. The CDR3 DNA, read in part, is TGTGCCAGCAGCGCAACCCGGACTAGCTCCTTAGATGAG. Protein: CASSATRTSSLDE. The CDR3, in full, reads CASSATRTSSLDEQFF.

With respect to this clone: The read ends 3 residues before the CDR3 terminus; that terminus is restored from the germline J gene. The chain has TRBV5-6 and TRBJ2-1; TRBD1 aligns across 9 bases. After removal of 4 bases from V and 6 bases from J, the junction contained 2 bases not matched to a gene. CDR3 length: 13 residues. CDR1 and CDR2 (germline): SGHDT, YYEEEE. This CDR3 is CASSPDRGNEQFF. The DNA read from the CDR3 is TGTGCCAGCAGCCCGGACAGGGGCAATGAG.

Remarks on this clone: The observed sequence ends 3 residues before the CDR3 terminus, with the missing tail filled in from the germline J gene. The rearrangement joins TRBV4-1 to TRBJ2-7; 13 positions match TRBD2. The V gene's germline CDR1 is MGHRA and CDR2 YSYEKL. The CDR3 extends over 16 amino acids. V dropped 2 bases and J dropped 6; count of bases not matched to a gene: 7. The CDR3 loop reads CASSQSPGLAGVEQYF. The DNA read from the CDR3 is TGCGCCAGCAGCCAATCGCCCGGACTAGCGGGGGTCGAG.

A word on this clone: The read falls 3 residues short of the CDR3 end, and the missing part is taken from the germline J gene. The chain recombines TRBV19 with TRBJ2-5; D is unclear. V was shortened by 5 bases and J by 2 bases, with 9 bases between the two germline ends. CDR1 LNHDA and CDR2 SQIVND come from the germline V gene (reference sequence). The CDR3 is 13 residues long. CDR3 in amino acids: CASSGDLQETQYF. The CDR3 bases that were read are TGTGCCAGTAGTGGAGACTTACAAGAGACC.

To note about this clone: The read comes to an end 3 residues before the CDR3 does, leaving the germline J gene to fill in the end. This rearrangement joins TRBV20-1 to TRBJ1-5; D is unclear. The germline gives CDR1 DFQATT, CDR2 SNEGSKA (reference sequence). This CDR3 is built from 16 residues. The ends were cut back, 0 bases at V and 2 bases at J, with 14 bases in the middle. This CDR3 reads CSARDRTGLGNQPQHF. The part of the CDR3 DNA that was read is TGCAGTGCTAGAGATCGAACGGGGTTGGGCAATCAGCCC.

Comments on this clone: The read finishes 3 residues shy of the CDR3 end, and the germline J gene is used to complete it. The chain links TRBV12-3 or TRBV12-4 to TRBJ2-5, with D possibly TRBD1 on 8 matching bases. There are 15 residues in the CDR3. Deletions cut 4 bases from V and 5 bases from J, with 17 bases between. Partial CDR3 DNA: TGTGCCAGCAGTTCAAACAGGGGGGGAGGGGAGACC. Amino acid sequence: CASSSNRGGGET. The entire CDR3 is CASSSNRGGGETQYF.

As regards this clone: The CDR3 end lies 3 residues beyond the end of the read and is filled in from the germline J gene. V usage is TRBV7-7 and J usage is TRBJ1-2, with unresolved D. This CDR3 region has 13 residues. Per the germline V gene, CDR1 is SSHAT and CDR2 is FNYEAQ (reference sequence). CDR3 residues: CASSAGFGLDYTF. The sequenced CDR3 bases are TGTGCCAGCAGCGCGGGGTTTGGTTTAGAC.

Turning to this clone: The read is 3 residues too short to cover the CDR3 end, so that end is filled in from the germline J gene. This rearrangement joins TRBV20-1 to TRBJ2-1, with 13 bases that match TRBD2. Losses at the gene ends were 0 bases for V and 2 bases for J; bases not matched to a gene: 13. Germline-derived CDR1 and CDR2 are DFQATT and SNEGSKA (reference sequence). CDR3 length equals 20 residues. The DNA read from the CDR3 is TGCAGTGCTAGAGATACGAGGACTAGCGGGGGCTCAACCCCCTACAATGAG. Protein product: CSARDTRTSGGSTPYNE. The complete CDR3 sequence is CSARDTRTSGGSTPYNEQFF.

CDR3 protein: CASSDSSTPTDTQYF. CDR3 DNA, as far as it was read: TGTGCCAGCAGTGACTCGAGTACACCCACAGATACG. The chain carries TRBV6-4 and TRBJ2-3; no firm D call. The read falls 3 residues short of the CDR3 end, and the missing part is taken from the germline J gene. This CDR3 has 15 amino acids. Trimming took 0 bases from V and 2 from J, leaving 9 bases between them. CDR1 and CDR2 from the germline V gene are MRHNA and SNTAGT.

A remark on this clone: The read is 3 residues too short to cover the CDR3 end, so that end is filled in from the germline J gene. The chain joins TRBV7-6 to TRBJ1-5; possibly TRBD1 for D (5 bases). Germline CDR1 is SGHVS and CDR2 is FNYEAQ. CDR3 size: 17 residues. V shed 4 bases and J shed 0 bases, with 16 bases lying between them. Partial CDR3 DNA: TGTGCCAGCAGCTCTGGTCAGGGCCGTTATAGCAATCAGCCC. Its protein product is CASSSGQGRYSNQP. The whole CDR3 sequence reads CASSSGQGRYSNQPQHF.

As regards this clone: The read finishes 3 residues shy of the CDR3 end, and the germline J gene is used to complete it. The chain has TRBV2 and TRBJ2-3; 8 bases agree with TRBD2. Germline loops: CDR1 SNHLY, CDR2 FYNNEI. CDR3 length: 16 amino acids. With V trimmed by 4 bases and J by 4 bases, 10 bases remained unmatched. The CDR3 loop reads CASSAHGGALSDTQYF. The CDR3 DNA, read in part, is TGTGCCAGCAGTGCTCACGGGGGGGCCTTGTCAGATACG.

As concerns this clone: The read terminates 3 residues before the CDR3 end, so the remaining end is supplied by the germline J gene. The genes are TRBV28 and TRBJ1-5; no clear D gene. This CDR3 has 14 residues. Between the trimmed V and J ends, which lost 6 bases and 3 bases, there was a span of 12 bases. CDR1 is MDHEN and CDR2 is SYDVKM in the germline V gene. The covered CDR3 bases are TGTGCCAGCAGACATAGGGCCCCCAATCAGCCC. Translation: CASRHRAPNQP. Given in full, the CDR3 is CASRHRAPNQPQHF.

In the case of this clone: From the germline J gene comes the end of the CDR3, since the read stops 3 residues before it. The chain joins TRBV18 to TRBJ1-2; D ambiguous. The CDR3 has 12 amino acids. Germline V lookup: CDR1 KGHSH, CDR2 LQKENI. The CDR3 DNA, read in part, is TGTGCCAGCTCACGACCCGATGGCACC. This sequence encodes CASSRPDGT. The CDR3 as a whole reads CASSRPDGTYTF. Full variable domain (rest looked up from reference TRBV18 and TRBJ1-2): NAGVMQNPRHLVRRRGQEARLRCSPMKGHSHVYWYRQLPEEGLKFMVYLQKENIIDESGMPKERFSAEFPKEGPSILRIQQVVRGDSAAYFCASSRPDGTYTFGSGTRLTVV.

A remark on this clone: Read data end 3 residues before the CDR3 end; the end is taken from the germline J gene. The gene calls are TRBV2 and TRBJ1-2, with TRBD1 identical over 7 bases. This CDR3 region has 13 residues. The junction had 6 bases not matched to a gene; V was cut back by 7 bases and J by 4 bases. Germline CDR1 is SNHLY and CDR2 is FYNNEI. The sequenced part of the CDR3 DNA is TGTGCCAGCACCCTGGGACAGTTCTATGGC. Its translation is CASTLGQFYG. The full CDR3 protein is CASTLGQFYGYTF. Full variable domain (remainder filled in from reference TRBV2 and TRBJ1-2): EPEVTQTPSHQVTQMGQEVILRCVPISNHLYFYWYRQILGQKVEFLVSFYNNEISEKSEIFDDQFSVERPDGSNFTLKIRSTKLEDSAMYFCASTLGQFYGYTFGSGTRLTVV.

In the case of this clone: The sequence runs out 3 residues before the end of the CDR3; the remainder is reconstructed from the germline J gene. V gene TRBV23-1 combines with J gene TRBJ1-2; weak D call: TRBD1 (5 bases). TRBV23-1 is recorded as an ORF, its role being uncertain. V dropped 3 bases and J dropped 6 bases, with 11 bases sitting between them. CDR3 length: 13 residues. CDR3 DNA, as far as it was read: TGCGCCAGCAGTCACAAGGGAGGGGATGGC. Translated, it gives CASSHKGGDG. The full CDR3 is CASSHKGGDGYTF.

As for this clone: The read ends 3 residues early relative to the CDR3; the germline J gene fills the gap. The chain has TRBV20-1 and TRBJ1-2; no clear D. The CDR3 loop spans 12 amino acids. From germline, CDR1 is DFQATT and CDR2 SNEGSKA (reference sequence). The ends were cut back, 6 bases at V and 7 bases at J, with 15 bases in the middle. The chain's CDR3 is CSATVGAGGYTF. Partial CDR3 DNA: TGCAGTGCAACGGTGGGCGCAGGTGGC.

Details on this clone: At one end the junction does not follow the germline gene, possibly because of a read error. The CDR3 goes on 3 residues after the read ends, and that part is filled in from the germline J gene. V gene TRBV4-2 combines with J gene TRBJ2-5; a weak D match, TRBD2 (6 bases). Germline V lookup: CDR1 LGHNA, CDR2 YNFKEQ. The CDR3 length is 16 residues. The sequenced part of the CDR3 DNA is TGCGCCAGCAGCCATACATTAGCGGAGATACAAGAGACC. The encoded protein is CASSHTLAEIQET. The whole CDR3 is CASSHTLAEIQETQYF.

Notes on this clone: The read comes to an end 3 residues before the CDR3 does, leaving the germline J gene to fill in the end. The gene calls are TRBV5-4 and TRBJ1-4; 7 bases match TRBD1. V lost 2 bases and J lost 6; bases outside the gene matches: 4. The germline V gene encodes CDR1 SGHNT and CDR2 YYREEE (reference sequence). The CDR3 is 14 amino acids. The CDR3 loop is CASSFRQGDEKLFF. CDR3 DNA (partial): TGTGCCAGCAGCTTCCGACAGGGTGATGAAAAA.

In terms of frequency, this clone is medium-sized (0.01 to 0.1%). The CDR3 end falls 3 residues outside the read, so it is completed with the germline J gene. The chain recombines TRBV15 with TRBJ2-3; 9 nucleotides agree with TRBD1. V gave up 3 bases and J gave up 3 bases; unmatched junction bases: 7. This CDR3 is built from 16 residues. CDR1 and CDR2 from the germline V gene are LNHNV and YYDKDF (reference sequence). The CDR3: CATSSLQGADTDTQYF. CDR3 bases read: TGTGCCACCAGCAGTTTACAGGGGGCAGATACAGATACG.

CDR3 protein: CASKPQGTGELFF. The part of the CDR3 DNA that was read is TGTGCCAGCAAACCACAGGGAACCGGGGAG. The genes are TRBV6-2 or TRBV6-3 and TRBJ2-2; D is perhaps TRBD1 (6 bases). The read terminates 3 residues before the CDR3 end, so the remaining end is supplied by the germline J gene. Germline V CDR1 and CDR2: MNHEY, SVGEGT. V dropped 7 bases and J dropped 5 bases, with 11 bases sitting between them. This CDR3 spans 13 amino acids.

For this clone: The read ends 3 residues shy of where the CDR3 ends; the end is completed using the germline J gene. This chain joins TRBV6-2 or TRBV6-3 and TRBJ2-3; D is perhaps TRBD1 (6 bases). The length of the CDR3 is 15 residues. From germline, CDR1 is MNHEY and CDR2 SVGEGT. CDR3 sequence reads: CASSYYREVGQPQYF. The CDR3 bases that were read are TGTGCCAGCAGTTACTACAGGGAAGTTGGACAGCCG.

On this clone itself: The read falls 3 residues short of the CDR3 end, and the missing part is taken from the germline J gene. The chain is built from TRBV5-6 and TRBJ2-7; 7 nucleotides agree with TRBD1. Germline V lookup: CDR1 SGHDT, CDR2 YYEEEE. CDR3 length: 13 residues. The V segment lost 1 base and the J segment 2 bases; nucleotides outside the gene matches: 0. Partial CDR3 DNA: TGTGCCAGCAGCTTGACAGGGGCCTACGAG. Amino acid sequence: CASSLTGAYE. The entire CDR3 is CASSLTGAYEQYF. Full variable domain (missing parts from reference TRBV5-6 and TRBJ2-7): DAGVTQSPTHLIKTRGQQVTLRCSPKSGHDTVSWYQQALGQGPQFIFQYYEEEERQRGNFPDRFSGHQFPNYSSELNVNALLLGDSALYLCASSLTGAYEQYFGPGTRLTVT.

The CDR3 sequence is CAWSVTRGGSPLHF. The covered CDR3 bases are TGTGCCTGGAGTGTAACTAGAGGGGGCTCACCC. The gene calls are TRBV30 and TRBJ1-6; TRBD1 matches at 7 bases. The read halts 3 residues ahead of the CDR3 end, with the missing end drawn from the germline J gene. CDR1 is GTSNPN, CDR2 SVGIG, per germline (reference sequence). The length of the CDR3 is 14 residues. Losses at the gene ends were 0 bases for V and 10 bases for J; bases not matched to a gene: 6.

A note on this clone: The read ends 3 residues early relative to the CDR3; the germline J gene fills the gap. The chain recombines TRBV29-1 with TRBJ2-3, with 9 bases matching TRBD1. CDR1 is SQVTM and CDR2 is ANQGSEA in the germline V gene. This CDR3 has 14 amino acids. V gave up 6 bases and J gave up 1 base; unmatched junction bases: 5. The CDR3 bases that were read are TGCAGCGTGGAGGGACAGGGACGCACAGATACG. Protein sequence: CSVEGQGRTDT. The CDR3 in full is CSVEGQGRTDTQYF.

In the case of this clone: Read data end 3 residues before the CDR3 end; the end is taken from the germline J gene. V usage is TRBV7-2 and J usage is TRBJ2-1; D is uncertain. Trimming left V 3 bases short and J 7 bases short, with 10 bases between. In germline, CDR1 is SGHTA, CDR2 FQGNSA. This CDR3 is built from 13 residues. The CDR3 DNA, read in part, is TGTGCCAGCAGCTTTGGCCGTACAAATGAG. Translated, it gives CASSFGRTNE. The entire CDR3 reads CASSFGRTNEQFF.

CDR3 DNA (partial): TGTGCCAGCAGTGAAAGCTGGGGGCGCGATGAAAAG. Protein: CASSESWGRDEK. The entire CDR3 reads CASSESWGRDEKLFF. This chain uses TRBV6-1 with TRBJ2-2; possibly TRBD1 for D (6 bases). The missing CDR3 end, 3 residues past where the read stops, is filled in from the germline J gene. The germline V gene encodes CDR1 MNHNS and CDR2 SASEGT. The CDR3 extends over 15 amino acids.